Listed below are T cell receptor beta chains from one sample, sequenced in a study of cytomegalovirus exposure and HLA in healthy donors. Measured with immunoSEQ multiplex PCR; TCRdb has only the in-frame clones, and not every one. The top ten clones hold 4.5% to 5% of a sample with 160,000 or so clones, roughly 65% of them seen once. The sequenced sample consisted of PBMCs. The receptors were sampled from a man younger than 35 in good health and CMV-seropositive. Each CDR3 is given with its conserved first and last residue. The D gene is left open where the match is weak. Only some rows state a clone size, as once, few, many or a class for expanded clones.

clone size	V gene	D gene	J gene	CDR3 protein	CDR3 DNA
NA	TRBV6-5	TRBD2	TRBJ2-5	CASSSGDQETQYF	TGTGCCAGCAGTAGCGGGGATCAAGAGACCCAGTACTTC
few	TRBV5-1	NA	TRBJ2-1	CASSLRQGGDEQFF	TGCGCCAGCAGCTTGCGGCAGGGAGGCGATGAGCAGTTCTTC
once	TRBV7-9	TRBD2	TRBJ2-1	CASSLLDLAAHNEQFF	TGTGCCAGCAGCTTATTGGATCTAGCGGCGCACAATGAGCAGTTCTTC
few	TRBV19	TRBD1	TRBJ1-1	CASSDRDRGRPEAFF	TGTGCCAGTAGTGACCGGGACAGGGGTCGTCCTGAAGCTTTCTTT
NA	TRBV27	NA	TRBJ1-5	CASSLSQGGQPQHF	TGTGCCAGCAGTTTATCACAGGGCGGACAGCCCCAGCATTTT
few	TRBV7-9	TRBD1	TRBJ2-3	CASSPGGHSTDTQYF	TGTGCCAGCAGCCCAGGGGGACACAGCACAGATACGCAGTATTTT
once	TRBV12-5	TRBD1	TRBJ1-4	CASGSGRGLEEKLFF	TGTGCTAGTGGTTCGGGAAGGGGGCTCGAAGAAAAACTGTTTTTT
NA	TRBV28	NA	TRBJ1-6	CASSSPAGNSPLHF	TGTGCCAGCAGTTCACCGGCAGGGAATTCACCCCTCCACTTT
NA	TRBV18	TRBD1	TRBJ2-2	CASSPGTGNTGELFF	TGTGCCAGCTCACCCGGGACAGGCAACACCGGGGAGCTGTTTTTT
few	TRBV10-1	TRBD2	TRBJ2-1	CASSGRTSGSEQFF	TGCGCCAGCAGTGGTCGGACTAGCGGCAGCGAGCAGTTCTTC
NA	TRBV28	NA	TRBJ1-1	CASSYGFGNTEAFF	TGTGCCAGCAGTTATGGTTTCGGGAACACTGAAGCTTTCTTT
NA	TRBV30	TRBD1	TRBJ1-2	CAWSRTGEPFYGYTF	TGTGCCTGGTCCCGGACAGGCGAACCATTCTATGGCTACACCTTC
few	TRBV15	NA	TRBJ2-1	CATSRVGRGRRNEQFF	TGTGCCACCAGCAGAGTAGGGCGGGGACGAAGGAATGAGCAGTTCTTC
NA	TRBV6-1	NA	TRBJ1-4	CASREGSANEKLFF	TGTGCCAGCAGGGAGGGGAGCGCTAATGAAAAACTGTTTTTT
NA	TRBV4-1	TRBD1	TRBJ1-2	CASSQESSGGSNYGYTF	TGCGCCAGCAGCCAAGAGTCGTCAGGGGGCAGTAACTATGGCTACACCTTC
NA	TRBV28	TRBD1	TRBJ1-2	CASSPGQGGYGYTF	TGTGCCAGCAGTCCGGGACAGGGGGGGTATGGCTACACCTTC
once	TRBV10-3	NA	TRBJ2-3	CAASGTLGTDTQYF	TGTGCCGCGTCCGGGACTTTAGGCACAGATACGCAGTATTTT
NA	TRBV5-1	TRBD1	TRBJ1-2	CASSGTTSTGAYTF	TGCGCCAGCAGCGGAACGACAAGCACAGGGGCCTACACCTTC
NA	TRBV13	NA	TRBJ1-1	CASSLSGTEAFF	TGTGCCAGCAGCTTAAGCGGCACTGAAGCTTTCTTT
NA	TRBV7-9	TRBD1	TRBJ1-4	CASSQQSAKQGSDEKLFF	TGTGCCAGCAGCCAACAATCCGCGAAACAGGGGTCCGATGAAAAACTGTTTTTT
NA	TRBV30	NA	TRBJ1-3	CACTGNGNTIYF	TGTGCCTGTACAGGGAATGGAAACACCATATATTTT
NA	TRBV7-9	TRBD1	TRBJ1-2	CASTKTGGGGYTF	TGTGCCAGCACCAAAACAGGGGGCGGTGGCTACACCTTC
few	TRBV11-2	TRBD2	TRBJ2-3	CASRPRETGTDTQYF	TGTGCCAGCAGGCCGCGGGAGACTGGCACAGATACGCAGTATTTT
NA	TRBV11-2	TRBD1	TRBJ1-1	CASSLGQGEAFF	TGTGCCAGCAGCTTAGGACAGGGGGAAGCTTTCTTT
NA	TRBV2	NA	TRBJ2-1	CASSGDREYSYNEQFF	TGTGCCAGCAGTGGAGATCGGGAGTACTCCTACAATGAGCAGTTCTTC
NA	TRBV15	TRBD2	TRBJ2-1	CATSRGRLAGASYNEQFF	TGTGCCACCAGCAGGGGCCGGTTAGCGGGAGCGTCCTACAATGAGCAGTTCTTC
NA	TRBV7-9	TRBD1	TRBJ1-4	CASTSGGQAEKLFF	TGTGCCAGCACGTCAGGGGGACAGGCGGAAAAACTGTTTTTT
NA	TRBV7-9	NA	TRBJ2-5	CASSLAGAGAQIGETQYF	TGTGCCAGCAGCTTAGCGGGGGCGGGGGCCCAAATAGGAGAGACCCAGTACTTC
few	TRBV6-1	NA	TRBJ2-1	CASSETSGTYHEQFF	TGTGCCAGCAGTGAAACTTCCGGGACATACCATGAGCAGTTCTTC